This is a list of T cell receptor beta chains from one sample in a study of CD8 T cells in Susac syndrome. Each CDR3 protein is one row after TCRdb ran MiXCR on the immunoSEQ multiplex PCR reads. This sample has roughly 50,000 distinct CDR3 sequences; 80% to 95% occur once, and the top ten carry less than 0.55%. The specimen sequenced was CD8+ T cells from PBMCs. The receptors stem from a human donor in good health. Both conserved end residues are part of each CDR3. The D gene is left open where the match is weak. Not every row has a clone size; where given, it reads once, few, many or a size class.

D	V	J	size	DNA	CDR3
.	TRBV5-5	TRBJ2-3	.	TGTGCCAGCAGCTATGGACTGAGCACAGATACGCAGTATTTT	CASSYGLSTDTQYF
.	TRBV24-1	TRBJ2-1	.	TGTGCCACCAGTGACCCTTGGAATGAGCAGTTCTTC	CATSDPWNEQFF
.	TRBV19	TRBJ1-5	.	TGTGCCAGTAGTATTGCGGGTCCTTCTTTGCAGCCCCAGCATTTT	CASSIAGPSLQPQHF
.	TRBV5-1	TRBJ2-7	.	TGCGCCAGCACTGCCGTCGAGTCCTACGAGCAGTACTTC	CASTAVESYEQYF
TRBD1	TRBV27	TRBJ1-1	.	TGTGCCAGCAGTTTAAGTGTCGGTAAGCAGGGGGCCGTGAACACTGAAGCTTTCTTT	CASSLSVGKQGAVNTEAFF
.	TRBV7-6	TRBJ1-1	.	TGTGCCAGCAGCTTAGGGGTCAGGGAGGTCACTGAAGCTTTCTTT	CASSLGVREVTEAFF
.	TRBV30	TRBJ2-3	.	TGTGCCTGGCTCCGGGACACCCGCACAGATACGCAGTATTTT	CAWLRDTRTDTQYF
TRBD1	TRBV10-2	TRBJ2-7	.	TGCGCCAGCAGTGAGTCACCCCAGGGGGCTTACGAGCAGTACTTC	CASSESPQGAYEQYF
TRBD2	TRBV5-1	TRBJ2-7	.	TGCGCCAGCAGCTTGGGGACTAGCGGGAGGAGCTCCTACGAGCAGTACTTC	CASSLGTSGRSSYEQYF
TRBD2	TRBV6-4	TRBJ2-1	.	TGTGCCAGCAGTCCTAGCGGGAGCTTGGTGGAATACAATGAGCAGTTCTTC	CASSPSGSLVEYNEQFF
.	TRBV3-1	TRBJ2-7	.	TGTGCCAGCAGCCAAGATCAGACCTCCTACGAGCAGTACTTC	CASSQDQTSYEQYF
.	TRBV4-3	TRBJ2-7	.	TGCGCCAGCAGCCAAGATAAAGGGTCGTTCGGCTACGAGCAGTACTTC	CASSQDKGSFGYEQYF
.	TRBV2	TRBJ2-1	.	TGTGCCATCGTTACTAGTGTGAACAGGAATGAGCAGTTCTTC	CAIVTSVNRNEQFF
.	TRBV9	TRBJ2-1	.	TGTGCCAGCAGCCCCCTAGGGGGGAGGGACAATGAGCAGTTCTTC	CASSPLGGRDNEQFF
.	TRBV9	TRBJ2-2	few	TGTGCCAGCAGCGTAGGCCCAAAGGTGGGGAACACCGGGGAGCTGTTTTTT	CASSVGPKVGNTGELFF
.	TRBV12-3/TRBV12-4	TRBJ1-3	.	TGTGCCAGCAGTGTAGGAAACACCATATATTTT	CASSVGNTIYF
TRBD1	TRBV28	TRBJ2-7	.	TGTGCCAGCAGTTCCCCCTCGGCCGGGACAGGGGGTATCGAGCAGTACTTC	CASSSPSAGTGGIEQYF
TRBD2	TRBV4-1	TRBJ2-2	.	TGCGCCAGCAGCCAGGACACTAGCGGGAGTGCCGGGGAGCTGTTTTTT	CASSQDTSGSAGELFF
.	TRBV12-3/TRBV12-4	TRBJ2-5	.	TGTGCCAGCAGTTTAAGCGAAAGCCAAGAGACCCAGTACTTC	CASSLSESQETQYF
.	TRBV7-9	TRBJ2-7	.	TGTGCCAGCAGCTTTGCTCTAGCGAGCCCAACCTACGAGCAGTACTTC	CASSFALASPTYEQYF
TRBD1	TRBV19	TRBJ1-1	.	TGTGCCAGTAGTGTCGACAGGGAAGGACTCAGGAACACTGAAGCTTTCTTT	CASSVDREGLRNTEAFF
.	TRBV27	TRBJ2-7	.	TGTGCCAGCAGTTTGGGGGGTTCGTCCTACGAGCAGTACTTC	CASSLGGSSYEQYF
.	TRBV7-6	TRBJ1-1	.	TGTGCCAGCAGCTTAGAAAGTATCAGCCTGAACACTGAAGCTTTCTTT	CASSLESISLNTEAFF